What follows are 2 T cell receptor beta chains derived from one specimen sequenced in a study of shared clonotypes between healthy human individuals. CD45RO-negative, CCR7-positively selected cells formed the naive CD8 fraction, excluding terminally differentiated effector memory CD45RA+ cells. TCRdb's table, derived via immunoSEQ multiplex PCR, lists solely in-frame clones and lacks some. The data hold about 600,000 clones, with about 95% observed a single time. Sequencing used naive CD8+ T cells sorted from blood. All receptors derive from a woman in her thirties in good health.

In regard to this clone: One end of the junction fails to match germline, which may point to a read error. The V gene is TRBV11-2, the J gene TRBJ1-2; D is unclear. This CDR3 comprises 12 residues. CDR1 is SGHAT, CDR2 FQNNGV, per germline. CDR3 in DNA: TGTGCCAGCAGCGCATCCTCTTATGGCCACACCTTC. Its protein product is CASSASSYGHTF.

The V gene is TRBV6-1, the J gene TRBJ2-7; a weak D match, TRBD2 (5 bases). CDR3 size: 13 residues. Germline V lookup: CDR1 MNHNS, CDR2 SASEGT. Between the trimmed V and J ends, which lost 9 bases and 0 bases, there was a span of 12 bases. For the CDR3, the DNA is TGTGCCAGTTCTAGGACTGACTCCTACGAGCAGTACTTC. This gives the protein CASSRTDSYEQYF.